These T cell receptor beta chains were read from a single sample in a study of early T cells in non-severe SARS-CoV-2 infection. TCRdb independently ran MiXCR on the 5' RACE reads; one entry per CDR3 protein. The table shows about 22,000 distinct CDR3 sequences, with 3.5% to 5.5% occurring only once. Sequencing input: whole blood. Source of these receptors: an adult who was a healthcare worker with PCR-confirmed SARS-CoV-2 infection or an uninfected control (not recorded which). Each CDR3 is given with its conserved first and last residue. A D gene is named only where the DNA matches it firmly. The listing skips clone size in some rows; elsewhere it reads once, few, many or a size class.

D gene | J gene | clone size | V gene | CDR3 DNA | CDR3 protein
NA | TRBJ1-6 | many | TRBV20-1 | TGCAGTGCCCCGACACCTGGACGGTCACCCCTCCACTTT | CSAPTPGRSPLHF
NA | TRBJ2-5 | medium-sized | TRBV20-1 | TGCAGTGCTAAGGGAAGCCCAAAAGAGACCCAGTACTTC | CSAKGSPKETQYF
NA | TRBJ2-7 | few | TRBV4-3 | TGCGCCAGCAGCCAGAGGGCCGGGCCTGGGGCGTACGAGCAGTACTTC | CASSQRAGPGAYEQYF
NA | TRBJ1-1 | NA | TRBV14 | TGTGCCAGCAGCCTCCGTTGGGGTCGCGCTGAAGCTTTCTTT | CASSLRWGRAEAFF
NA | TRBJ2-7 | few | TRBV28 | TGTGCCAGCACCCCCGCGGCCTCCTACGAGCAGTACTTC | CASTPAASYEQYF
NA | TRBJ2-7 | NA | TRBV28 | TGTGCCAGCAGCCACCAGTCCTACGAGCAGTACTTC | CASSHQSYEQYF
NA | TRBJ2-1 | many | TRBV5-4 | TGTGCCAGCAGCCCACGAACAGGGTCGGTGGATGAGCAGTTCTTC | CASSPRTGSVDEQFF
TRBD1 | TRBJ2-2 | many | TRBV2 | TGTGCCAGCAGCGCCGGGACAGGAACGAACACCGGGGAGCTGTTTTTT | CASSAGTGTNTGELFF
NA | TRBJ1-4 | many | TRBV7-2 | TGTGCCAGCAGCTTAAGGGCAGCAACTAATGAAAAACTGTTTTTT | CASSLRAATNEKLFF
TRBD1 | TRBJ1-2 | many | TRBV7-3 | TGTGCCAGCAGCCCTTCGACAGGGGGAAATGGCTACACCTTC | CASSPSTGGNGYTF
TRBD2 | TRBJ2-2 | many | TRBV7-7 | TGTGCTAGCAGCTTAGGCCCCCGACGGCTAGCGGGGGGGACCGGGGAGCTGTTTTTT | CASSLGPRRLAGGTGELFF
TRBD1 | TRBJ1-2 | many | TRBV18 | TGTGCCAGCTCACCCGGGACAGGGGCCGATGGCTACACCTTC | CASSPGTGADGYTF
NA | TRBJ2-7 | many | TRBV10-3 | TGTGCCATCAAGGGGGAGGAAAGAGAGTACGAGCAGTACTTC | CAIKGEEREYEQYF
TRBD1 | TRBJ2-3 | many | TRBV12-5 | TGTGCTAGTGGGCCGGGACAGGGTTTCCCCTCGCAGTATTTT | CASGPGQGFPSQYF
NA | TRBJ2-1 | NA | TRBV7-2 | TGTGCCAGCAGCCCCCGGAGGGATGAGCAGTTCTTC | CASSPRRDEQFF
TRBD1 | TRBJ2-4 | many | TRBV19 | TGTGCCACCGGACAGGGGGCTAAGGACATTCAGTACTTC | CATGQGAKDIQYF
TRBD2 | TRBJ2-1 | NA | TRBV20-1 | TGCAGTGCTAGTCGCTTAGCGGGAACATCCAATGAGCAGTTCTTC | CSASRLAGTSNEQFF
NA | TRBJ2-7 | few | TRBV19 | TGTGCCAGTAGTATAGACGGGCTGGGCGCCTACGAGCAGTACTTC | CASSIDGLGAYEQYF
TRBD1 | TRBJ2-5 | many | TRBV7-2 | TGTGCCAGCAGCACGCCCCCGGGACAGGGGCCCCAAGAGACCCAGTACTTC | CASSTPPGQGPQETQYF
NA | TRBJ2-1 | few | TRBV18 | TGTGCCAGCTCACCTTTGACTAGCTCCTACAATGAGCAGTTCTTC | CASSPLTSSYNEQFF
TRBD1 | TRBJ2-7 | many | TRBV6-6 | TGTGCCAGCAGTTACTCGACGGTGGACAGGGACTTCGCCGAGCAGTACTTC | CASSYSTVDRDFAEQYF
NA | TRBJ1-1 | NA | TRBV14 | TGTGCCAGCAGCCAAGTCCGGGGGCAGGCTTTCTTT | CASSQVRGQAFF
NA | TRBJ2-5 | NA | TRBV6-2/TRBV6-3 | TGTGCCAGCAGTTACGGCGGTGCCTTCTTGGCCCAGTACTTC | CASSYGGAFLAQYF
NA | TRBJ2-1 | many | TRBV6-1 | TGTGCCAGCAGCATCCGGGACACCGAACGGGTTGAGCAGTTCTTC | CASSIRDTERVEQFF
NA | TRBJ1-3 | few | TRBV27 | TGTGCCAGCAGTCCATCGTGGAGGGGCCCAGCTCATGCCAACACCATATATTTT | CASSPSWRGPAHANTIYF
NA | TRBJ2-5 | NA | TRBV11-2 | TGTGCCAGCAGCAACGGGGGAGAGACCCAGTACTTC | CASSNGGETQYF
NA | TRBJ2-4 | NA | TRBV5-1 | TGCGCCAGCAGCCCCGCGGTAGCCAAAAACATTCAGTACTTC | CASSPAVAKNIQYF
NA | TRBJ2-2 | many | TRBV2 | TGTGCCAGCAGTGCCGCCGGGACACTGGGTGCCGGGGAGCTGTTTTTT | CASSAAGTLGAGELFF
NA | TRBJ1-1 | NA | TRBV18 | TGTGCCAGCTCACCAAGCTTCGCATCTAACACTGAAGCTTTCTTT | CASSPSFASNTEAFF
TRBD1 | TRBJ2-1 | many | TRBV2 | TGTGCCAGCAGCTACGGGACAGAGTACTTACCGAAGCAGTTCTTC | CASSYGTEYLPKQFF
NA | TRBJ2-1 | few | TRBV6-6 | TGTGCCAGCAGGGAACCAGGAGAATACAATGAGCAGTTCTTC | CASREPGEYNEQFF
NA | TRBJ2-5 | many | TRBV7-3 | TGTGCCAGCAGCTCGGAGGGCCGGGTTGAGACCCAGTACTTC | CASSSEGRVETQYF
TRBD1 | TRBJ2-1 | once | TRBV6-2/TRBV6-3 | TGTGCCAGCAGTTACTGGGGACAGCTGAACAATGAGCACTTCTTC | CASSYWGQLNNEHFF
TRBD2 | TRBJ2-1 | many | TRBV5-1 | TGCGCCAGCAGCCCTCTAGCGGGAGGGTCGGCTGAGCAGTTCTTC | CASSPLAGGSAEQFF
TRBD1 | TRBJ1-1 | many | TRBV5-4 | TGTGCCAGCAGCTTTGCCTACAGGGGAAACACTGAAGCTTTCTTT | CASSFAYRGNTEAFF
NA | TRBJ1-3 | many | TRBV5-4 | TGTGCCAGCAGCTTGGGGGGCCCTGGAAACACCATATATTTT | CASSLGGPGNTIYF